The clone carrying this T cell receptor (beta chain) occurred many times. As yet, its antigen is unknown. The source of the sample is a study of T cells in Graves' hyperthyroidism and ophthalmopathy. Researchers amplified the TCR beta CDR3 regions from RNA transcripts. The TCR CDR3 first-round RT-PCR relied on the HTBI primer set. TCRdb passed the multiplex PCR reads through MiXCR, listing each CDR3 protein once. The table records fewer than 650,000 distinct CDR3 sequences, 46% of them present only once. Broader study findings: Separation of ophthalmopathy from stable hyperthyroidism was achieved by a 13 V-J model. Model output signaled ophthalmopathy a median approximately 6 months ahead of onset.

Diagnoses were made from clinical symptoms, serum measures (thyroxine and TRAb), thyroid ultrasound and orbital computed tomography. Germline values: CDR1 SEHNR, CDR2 FQNEAQ (reference sequence). This CDR3 has 16 residues. The V end lost 5 bases, the J end lost 0 bases, and 17 bases lay between the germline ends. The clonotype originates from an adult woman with Graves' disease, either hyperthyroidism or ophthalmopathy (not recorded which). The rearrangement joins TRBV7-9 to TRBJ2-7, with D unresolved. The sequencing sample was made of peripheral blood or thyroid tissue (not recorded which). This CDR3 is CASSENRASSSYEQYF. CDR3 coding DNA: TGTGCCAGCAGCGAAAATAGGGCCTCCAGCTCCTACGAGCAGTACTTC.